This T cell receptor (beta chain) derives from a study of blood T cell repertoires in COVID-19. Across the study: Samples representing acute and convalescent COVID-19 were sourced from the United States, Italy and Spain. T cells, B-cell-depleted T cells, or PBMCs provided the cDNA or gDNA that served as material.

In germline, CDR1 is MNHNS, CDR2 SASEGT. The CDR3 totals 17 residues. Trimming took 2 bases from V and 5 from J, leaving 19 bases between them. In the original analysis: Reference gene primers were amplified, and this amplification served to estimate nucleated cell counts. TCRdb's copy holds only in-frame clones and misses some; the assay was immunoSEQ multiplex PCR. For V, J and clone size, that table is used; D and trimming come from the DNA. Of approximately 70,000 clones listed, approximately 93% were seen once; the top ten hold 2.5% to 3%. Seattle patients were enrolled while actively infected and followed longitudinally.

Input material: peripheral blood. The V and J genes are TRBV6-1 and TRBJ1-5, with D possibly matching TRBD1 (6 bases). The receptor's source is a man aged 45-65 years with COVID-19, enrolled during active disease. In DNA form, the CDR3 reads TGTGCCAGCAGTGAAAGCCTGGACAGTCCGATCGATCAGCCCCAGCATTTT. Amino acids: CASSESLDSPIDQPQHF.